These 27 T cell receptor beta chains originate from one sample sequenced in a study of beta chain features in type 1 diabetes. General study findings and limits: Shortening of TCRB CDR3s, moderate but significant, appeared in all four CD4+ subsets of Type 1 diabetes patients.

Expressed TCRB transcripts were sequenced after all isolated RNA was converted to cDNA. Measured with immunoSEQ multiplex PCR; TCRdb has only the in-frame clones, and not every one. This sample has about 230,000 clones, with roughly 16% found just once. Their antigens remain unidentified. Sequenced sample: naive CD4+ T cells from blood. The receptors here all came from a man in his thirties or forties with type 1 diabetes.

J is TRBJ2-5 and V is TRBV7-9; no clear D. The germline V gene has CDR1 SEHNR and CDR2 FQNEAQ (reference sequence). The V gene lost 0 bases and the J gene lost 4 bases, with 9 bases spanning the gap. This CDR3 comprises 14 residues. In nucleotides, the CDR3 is TGTGCCAGCAGCTTAGCGTCTGCCGGAGAGACCCAGTACTTC. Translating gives CASSLASAGETQYF.

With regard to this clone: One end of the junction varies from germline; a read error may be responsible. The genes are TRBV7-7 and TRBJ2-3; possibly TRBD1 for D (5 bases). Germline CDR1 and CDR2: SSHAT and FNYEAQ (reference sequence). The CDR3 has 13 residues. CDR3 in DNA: TGTGCTAGCAGCTTAGAGAGACAGAACACGCAGTATTTT. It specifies CASSLERQNTQYF.

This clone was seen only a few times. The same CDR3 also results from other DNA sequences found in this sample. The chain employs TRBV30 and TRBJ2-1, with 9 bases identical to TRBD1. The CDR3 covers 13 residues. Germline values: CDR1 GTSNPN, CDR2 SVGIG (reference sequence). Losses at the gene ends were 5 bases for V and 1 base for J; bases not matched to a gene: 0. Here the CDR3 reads CAWGQGSYNEQFF. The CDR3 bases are TGTGCCTGGGGACAGGGGTCCTACAATGAGCAGTTCTTC.

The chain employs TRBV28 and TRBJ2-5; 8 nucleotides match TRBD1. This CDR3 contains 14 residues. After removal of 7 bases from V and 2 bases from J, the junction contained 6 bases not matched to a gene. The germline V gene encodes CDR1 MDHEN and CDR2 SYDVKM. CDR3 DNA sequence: TGTGCCAGCACCTCCGGACAGGGACAAGAGACCCAGTACTTC. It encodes CASTSGQGQETQYF.

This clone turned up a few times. CDR3 in DNA: TGTGCCAGCAGCGTAGGGACAGGGAGAGAGACCCAGTACTTC. This gives the protein CASSVGTGRETQYF. The chain uses TRBV9 and TRBJ2-5; 8 bases agree with TRBD1. This CDR3 is built from 14 residues. The germline V gene has CDR1 SGDLS and CDR2 YYNGEE. V dropped 0 bases and J dropped 4; count of bases not matched to a gene: 2.

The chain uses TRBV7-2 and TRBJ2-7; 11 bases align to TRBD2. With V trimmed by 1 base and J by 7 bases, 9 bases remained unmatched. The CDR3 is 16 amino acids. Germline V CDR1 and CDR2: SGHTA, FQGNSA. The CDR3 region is CASSLVASGRRREQYF. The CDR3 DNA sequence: TGTGCCAGCAGCTTAGTGGCTAGCGGGAGGCGTAGAGAGCAGTACTTC.

CDR3 sequence (DNA): TGTGCCAGCAGTCCACAGGGGAATACGCAGTATTTT. Translating gives CASSPQGNTQYF. This sequence joins TRBV6-6 and TRBJ2-3; TRBD1 agrees at 7 bases. This CDR3 contains 12 residues. J was trimmed by 7 bases and V by 5 bases; bases with no gene match: 3. CDR1 MNHNY and CDR2 SVGAGI come from the germline V gene (reference sequence).

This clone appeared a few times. In nucleotides, the CDR3 is TGTGCCTGGAGCGGACCGGGACAGGGGGGCTACGAGCAGTACTTC. Encoded protein: CAWSGPGQGGYEQYF. The chain carries TRBV30 and TRBJ2-7; 11 nucleotides line up with TRBD1. The CDR3 is 15 amino acids. CDR1 is GTSNPN and CDR2 is SVGIG in the germline V gene (reference sequence). J lost 3 bases, V lost 3 bases, and 7 bases had no gene match.

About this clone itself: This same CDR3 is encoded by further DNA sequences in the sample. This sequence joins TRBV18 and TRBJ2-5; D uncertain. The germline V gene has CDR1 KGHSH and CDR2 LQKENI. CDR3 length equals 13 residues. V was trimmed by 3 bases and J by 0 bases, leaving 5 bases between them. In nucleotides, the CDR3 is TGTGCCAGCTCACCGGGCCACCAAGAGACCCAGTACTTC. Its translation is CASSPGHQETQYF.

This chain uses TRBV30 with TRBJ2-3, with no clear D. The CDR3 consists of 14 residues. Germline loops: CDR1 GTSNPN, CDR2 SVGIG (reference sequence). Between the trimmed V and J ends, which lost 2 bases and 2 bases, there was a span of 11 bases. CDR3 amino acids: CAWSSALLTDTQYF. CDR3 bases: TGTGCCTGGAGTAGTGCTTTACTCACAGATACGCAGTATTTT.

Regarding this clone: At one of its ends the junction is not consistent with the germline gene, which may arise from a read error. CDR3: CSVEEWTGVLTLF. DNA of the CDR3: TGCAGCGTTGAAGAATGGACAGGCGTCTTAACCCTATTC. The genes are TRBV29-1 and TRBJ1-2; 7 positions match TRBD1. CDR3 length equals 13 residues. Per the germline V gene, CDR1 is SQVTM and CDR2 is ANQGSEA. Combining the CDR3 with reference TRBV29-1 and TRBJ1-2 gives the whole variable domain SAVISQKPSRDICQRGTSLTIQCQVDSQVTMMFWYRQQPGQSLTLIATANQGSEATYESGFVIDKFPISRPNLTFSTLTVSNMSPEDSSIYLCSVEEWTGVLTLFGSGTRLTVV.

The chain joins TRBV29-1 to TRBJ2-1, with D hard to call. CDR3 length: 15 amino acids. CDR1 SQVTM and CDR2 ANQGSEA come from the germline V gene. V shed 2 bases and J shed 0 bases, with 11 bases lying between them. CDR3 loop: CSVEYTISSYNEQFF. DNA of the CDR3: TGCAGCGTTGAATATACTATAAGCTCCTACAATGAGCAGTTCTTC.

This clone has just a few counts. The CDR3 protein is CASSLTVGPDTQYF. As DNA, the CDR3 is TGTGCCAGCAGTTTAACAGTGGGCCCAGATACGCAGTATTTT. The V call is TRBV7-8, the J call TRBJ2-3; D ambiguous. This CDR3 is built from 14 residues. V lost 6 bases to trimming and J lost 4 bases, with 14 bases between them. The germline CDR1 and CDR2 sequences are SGHVS and FQNEAQ.

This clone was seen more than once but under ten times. The CDR3 here is CASSGRLDTEAFF. CDR3 in DNA: TGTGCCAGCAGCGGTCGACTGGACACTGAAGCTTTCTTT. This rearrangement joins TRBV5-4 to TRBJ1-1; unclear D gene. Germline CDR1 SGHNT, CDR2 YYREEE (reference sequence). The V gene lost 4 bases and the J gene lost 3 bases, with 10 bases spanning the gap. The CDR3 length is 13 residues.

CDR3 sequence reads: CASSWTEETQYF. The CDR3 DNA reads TGTGCCAGCAGTTGGACAGAAGAGACCCAGTACTTC. The gene calls are TRBV2 and TRBJ2-5, with a tentative D call TRBD1 (6 bases). Trimming left V 5 bases short and J 3 bases short, with 7 bases between. The germline CDR1 and CDR2 sequences are SNHLY and FYNNEI. This CDR3 comprises 12 residues. The full variable domain, with the rest looked up from reference TRBV2 and TRBJ2-5, is EPEVTQTPSHQVTQMGQEVILRCVPISNHLYFYWYRQILGQKVEFLVSFYNNEISEKSEIFDDQFSVERPDGSNFTLKIRSTKLEDSAMYFCASSWTEETQYFGPGTRLLVL.

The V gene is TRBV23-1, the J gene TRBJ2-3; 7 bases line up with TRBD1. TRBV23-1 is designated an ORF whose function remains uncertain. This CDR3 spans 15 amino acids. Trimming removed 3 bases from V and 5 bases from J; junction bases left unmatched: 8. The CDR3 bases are TGCGCCAGCAGTCACGATCGACAGGGAGAAGATACGCAGTATTTT. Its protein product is CASSHDRQGEDTQYF.

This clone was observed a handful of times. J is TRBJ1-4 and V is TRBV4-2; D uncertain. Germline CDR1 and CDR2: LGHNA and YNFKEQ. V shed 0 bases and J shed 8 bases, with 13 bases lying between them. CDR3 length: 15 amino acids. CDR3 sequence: CASSQERTPGEKLFF. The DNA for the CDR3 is TGTGCCAGCAGCCAAGAAAGGACTCCCGGGGAAAAACTGTTTTTT.

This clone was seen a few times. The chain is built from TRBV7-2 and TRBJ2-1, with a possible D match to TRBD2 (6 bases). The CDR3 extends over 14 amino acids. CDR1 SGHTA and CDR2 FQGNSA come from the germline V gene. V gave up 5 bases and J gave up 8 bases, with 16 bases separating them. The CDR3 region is CASSPGEQRYEQFF. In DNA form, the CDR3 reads TGTGCCAGCAGCCCGGGAGAGCAGAGGTATGAGCAGTTCTTC.

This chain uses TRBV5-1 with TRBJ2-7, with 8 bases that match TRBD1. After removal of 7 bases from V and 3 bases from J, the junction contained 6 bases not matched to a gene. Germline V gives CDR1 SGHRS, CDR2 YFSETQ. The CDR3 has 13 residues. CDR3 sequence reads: CASGPQGDYEQYF. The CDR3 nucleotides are TGCGCCAGCGGACCACAGGGGGACTACGAGCAGTACTTC. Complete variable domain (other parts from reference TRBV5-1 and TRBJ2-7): KAGVTQTPRYLIKTRGQQVTLSCSPISGHRSVSWYQQTPGQGLQFLFEYFSETQRNKGNFPGRFSGRQFSNSRSEMNVSTLELGDSALYLCASGPQGDYEQYFGPGTRLTVT.

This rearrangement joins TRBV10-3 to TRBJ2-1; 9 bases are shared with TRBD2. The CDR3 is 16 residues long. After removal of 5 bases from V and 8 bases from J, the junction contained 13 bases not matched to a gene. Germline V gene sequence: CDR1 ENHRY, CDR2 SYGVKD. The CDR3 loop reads CAISFTGGSGRDEQFF. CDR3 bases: TGTGCCATCAGTTTCACCGGGGGTAGCGGGAGAGATGAGCAGTTCTTC.

The CDR3 DNA reads as TGCAGCGTTGCCTACCCCGGGTGGACAGGGGGCGGCCACGAGCAGTACTTC. This encodes CSVAYPGWTGGGHEQYF. The genes are TRBV29-1 and TRBJ2-7; 11 bases match TRBD1. The V and J ends lost 4 bases and 5 bases, in that order; junction bases with no gene match: 16. Germline assignment: CDR1 SQVTM and CDR2 ANQGSEA. The CDR3 sequence is 17 residues long.

CDR3 DNA sequence: TGTGCCAGCGGTCACGGGCACGAGCAGTACTTC. Translating gives CASGHGHEQYF. This chain connects TRBV9 to TRBJ2-7, with D hard to call. V was pared by 7 bases and J by 5 bases, with 10 bases between. CDR3 length: 11 amino acids. Germline loops: CDR1 SGDLS, CDR2 YYNGEE.

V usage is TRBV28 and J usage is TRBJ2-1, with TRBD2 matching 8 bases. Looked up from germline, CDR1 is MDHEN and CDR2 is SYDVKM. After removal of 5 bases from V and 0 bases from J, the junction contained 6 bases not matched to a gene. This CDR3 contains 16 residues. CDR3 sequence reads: CASSPTSGSSYNEQFF. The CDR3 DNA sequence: TGTGCCAGCAGTCCAACTAGCGGCAGCTCCTACAATGAGCAGTTCTTC.

The CDR3 sequence is CASSLEGSQGNTEAFF. Here the CDR3 DNA reads TGTGCCAGCAGCTTAGAAGGCAGTCAGGGGAACACTGAAGCTTTCTTT. The rearrangement joins TRBV7-9 to TRBJ1-1, with TRBD1 as a possible D gene (5 bases). CDR1 and CDR2 from the germline V gene are SEHNR and FQNEAQ (reference sequence). The V end was cut by 1 base, the J end by 1 base, with 13 bases between. The CDR3 spans 16 residues.

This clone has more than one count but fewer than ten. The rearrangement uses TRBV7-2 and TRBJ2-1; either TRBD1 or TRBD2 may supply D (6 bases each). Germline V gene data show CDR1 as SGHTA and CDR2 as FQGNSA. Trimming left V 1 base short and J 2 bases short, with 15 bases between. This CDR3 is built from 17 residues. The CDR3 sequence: CASSLEGRGDPYNEQFF. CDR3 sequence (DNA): TGTGCCAGCAGCTTAGAGGGAAGGGGGGACCCCTACAATGAGCAGTTCTTC.

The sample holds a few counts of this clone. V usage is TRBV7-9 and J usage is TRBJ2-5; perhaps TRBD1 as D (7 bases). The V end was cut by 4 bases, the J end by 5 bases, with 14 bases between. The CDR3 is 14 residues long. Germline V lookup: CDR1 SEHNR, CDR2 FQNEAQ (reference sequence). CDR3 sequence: CASSSTGTRETQYF. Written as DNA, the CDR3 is TGTGCCAGCAGCTCGACAGGGACTCGGGAGACCCAGTACTTC.

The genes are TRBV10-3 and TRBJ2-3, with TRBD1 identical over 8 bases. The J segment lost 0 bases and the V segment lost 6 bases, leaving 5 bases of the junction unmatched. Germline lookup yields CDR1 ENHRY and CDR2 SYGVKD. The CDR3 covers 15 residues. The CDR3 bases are TGTGCCATCAGGACAGGGGTCCTTAGCACAGATACGCAGTATTTT. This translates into CAIRTGVLSTDTQYF.